One and the same sample provided the 32 T cell receptor beta chains below, sequenced in a study of identical twins. TCRdb reprocessed the 5' RACE reads with MiXCR, giving one entry per CDR3 protein. The table has roughly 720,000 distinct CDR3 sequences, 15% to 20% seen once. The same data also contributed to another study, on T cells expressing NK-cell markers.

The sequenced sample consisted of PBMCs. Receptors originate from a woman under 30 in good health.

This clonotype was observed a few times. J is TRBJ2-7 and V is TRBV5-6; 8 bases match TRBD1. V gave up 5 bases and J gave up 2 bases; unmatched junction bases: 9. CDR1 is SGHDT, CDR2 YYEEEE, per germline. This CDR3 spans 15 amino acids. CDR3 nucleotides: TGTGCCAGCAGTCAGGGGACAGGCAAGCCCTACGAGCAGTACTTC. It is translated as CASSQGTGKPYEQYF.

The count of this clonotype is one. At one boundary the junction diverges from the germline segment, which might be a read error. The CDR3, as DNA: TGTGCCTGCAGCCAAGATAGCGGTACTGACAATGAGCAGTTCTTC. As protein: CACSQDSGTDNEQFF. The chain carries TRBV3-1 and TRBJ2-1; D possibly corresponds to TRBD2 (6 bases). CDR1 is LGHDT, CDR2 YNNKEL, per germline (reference sequence). This CDR3 comprises 15 residues.

This clonotype was picked up a small number of times. This rearrangement joins TRBV20-1 to TRBJ1-2, with 8 bases identical to TRBD1. The CDR3 has 15 amino acids. V shed 1 base, J shed 4 bases, and the junction held 8 bases outside the gene matches. Germline V gene data show CDR1 as DFQATT and CDR2 as SNEGSKA (reference sequence). The CDR3 reads CSARGSGTGTYGYTF. The CDR3 DNA reads as TGCAGTGCTAGAGGATCCGGGACAGGAACCTATGGCTACACCTTC.

This clonotype appeared a few times. The V gene is TRBV20-1, the J gene TRBJ2-1, with TRBD1 as a possible D gene (5 bases). The germline gives CDR1 DFQATT, CDR2 SNEGSKA (reference sequence). V lost 5 bases, J lost 8 bases, and 25 bases lay in between. The CDR3 extends over 16 amino acids. The CDR3 loop reads CSAGLVTARAEYEQFF. DNA for the CDR3: TGCAGTGCTGGCCTCGTGACAGCTCGGGCCGAGTATGAGCAGTTCTTC.

The chain links TRBV7-6 to TRBJ1-4; D call uncertain. Germline V lookup: CDR1 SGHVS, CDR2 FNYEAQ. Trimming shortened V by 0 bases and J by 8 bases, and 13 bases separated the two germline ends. The CDR3 is 15 amino acids. The CDR3 here is CASSLAEGLEEKLFF. CDR3 in DNA: TGTGCCAGCAGCTTAGCGGAAGGGTTGGAAGAAAAACTGTTTTTT. Using reference TRBV7-6 and TRBJ1-4 for the parts outside the CDR3, the full variable domain is GAGVSQSPRYKVTKRGQDVALRCDPISGHVSLYWYRQALGQGPEFLTYFNYEAQQDKSGLPNDRFSAERPEGSISTLTIQRTEQRDSAMYRCASSLAEGLEEKLFFGSGTQLSVL.

This chain uses TRBV29-1 with TRBJ1-5; TRBD1 is a possible D gene (6 bases). Germline CDR1 is SQVTM and CDR2 is ANQGSEA. The CDR3 sequence is 14 residues long. The V end lost 6 bases, the J end lost 5 bases, and 17 bases lay between the germline ends. The DNA of the CDR3 is TGCAGCGTAGCAGGGGTCGGGGCTTATCAGCCCCAGCATTTT. This sequence encodes CSVAGVGAYQPQHF. The variable domain in full, completed from reference TRBV29-1 and TRBJ1-5, reads SAVISQKPSRDICQRGTSLTIQCQVDSQVTMMFWYRQQPGQSLTLIATANQGSEATYESGFVIDKFPISRPNLTFSTLTVSNMSPEDSSIYLCSVAGVGAYQPQHFGDGTRLSIL.

This clonotype was found a few times. V usage is TRBV20-1 and J usage is TRBJ2-1; no definite D call. Germline loops: CDR1 DFQATT, CDR2 SNEGSKA (reference sequence). The CDR3 loop spans 12 amino acids. The V end was cut by 0 bases, the J end by 8 bases, with 8 bases between. The CDR3 region has the DNA TGCAGTGCTAGAGATTCGGGCGATGAGCAGTTCTTC. Amino acids: CSARDSGDEQFF.

This clonotype has just a few counts. This chain uses TRBV29-1 with TRBJ1-1; 9 bases fit TRBD1. This CDR3 contains 13 residues. Trimming took 3 bases from V and 9 from J; bases not matched to a gene: 8. CDR1 is SQVTM, CDR2 ANQGSEA, per germline. This chain's CDR3 is CSVEGVQGAQAFF. CDR3 nucleotides: TGCAGCGTTGAGGGAGTACAGGGGGCGCAAGCTTTCTTT. Supplemented by reference TRBV29-1 and TRBJ1-1, the full variable domain reads SAVISQKPSRDICQRGTSLTIQCQVDSQVTMMFWYRQQPGQSLTLIATANQGSEATYESGFVIDKFPISRPNLTFSTLTVSNMSPEDSSIYLCSVEGVQGAQAFFGQGTRLTVV.

There are a few counts of this clonotype. The chain has TRBV3-1 and TRBJ2-7; TRBD1 matches at 7 bases. V lost 5 bases to trimming and J lost 0 bases; unmatched junction nucleotides: 4. The CDR3 extends over 14 amino acids. CDR1 and CDR2 from the germline V gene are LGHDT and YNNKEL (reference sequence). CDR3 in amino acids: CASSEQGYSYEQYF. The CDR3 nucleotides are TGTGCCAGCAGCGAACAGGGGTACTCCTACGAGCAGTACTTC.

This clonotype was counted only a few times. The chain has TRBV10-3 and TRBJ2-1; TRBD2 agrees at 14 bases. The germline gives CDR1 ENHRY, CDR2 SYGVKD. V was pared by 10 bases and J by 3 bases, with 11 bases of the junction left unmatched. The CDR3 contains 17 residues. The CDR3 is CATWRLAGGRSYNEQFF. Here the CDR3 DNA reads TGTGCCACCTGGCGACTAGCGGGGGGGCGAAGCTACAATGAGCAGTTCTTC.

The CDR3 nucleotides are TGCGCCAGCAGCTTCGGAGGGGAGGTCACAGATACGCAGTATTTT. Translation: CASSFGGEVTDTQYF. The chain carries TRBV5-1 and TRBJ2-3; possible D gene TRBD2, 6 bases. V shed 2 bases and J shed 2 bases, with 12 bases lying between them. Germline V CDR1 and CDR2: SGHRS, YFSETQ. This CDR3 is built from 15 residues.

This rearrangement joins TRBV6-1 to TRBJ2-7, with TRBD2 matching over 10 bases. The CDR3 is made up of 13 amino acids. J was trimmed by 4 bases and V by 8 bases; bases with no gene match: 5. Germline CDR1 MNHNS, CDR2 SASEGT. In DNA form, the CDR3 reads TGTGCCAGCCTCTTAGCGGGGGGATACGAGCAGTACTTC. This codes for CASLLAGGYEQYF.

The rearrangement links TRBV5-5 to TRBJ1-6; D might be TRBD1 (6 bases). CDR3 length: 15 amino acids. Germline V gives CDR1 SGHKS, CDR2 YYEKEE (reference sequence). V shed 2 bases and J shed 6 bases, with 12 bases lying between them. CDR3 in DNA: TGTGCCAGCAGCTTCCTCGAACAGGGTAATTCACCCCTCCACTTT. This codes for CASSFLEQGNSPLHF. Drawing the rest from reference TRBV5-5 and TRBJ1-6, the complete variable domain is DAGVTQSPTHLIKTRGQQVTLRCSPISGHKSVSWYQQVLGQGPQFIFQYYEKEERGRGNFPDRFSARQFPNYSSELNVNALLLGDSALYLCASSFLEQGNSPLHFGNGTRLTVT.

In this sample, this clonotype turned up a few times. The gene calls are TRBV7-8 and TRBJ2-7; no clear D gene. The CDR3 is 14 amino acids. Germline CDR1 reads SGHVS; CDR2 reads FQNEAQ. Trimming took off 3 bases at V and 2 bases at J, with 11 bases between the two ends. CDR3 sequence: CASSFLAGAYEQYF. For the CDR3, the DNA is TGTGCCAGCAGCTTTTTAGCCGGAGCCTACGAGCAGTACTTC.

The chain recombines TRBV12-3 or TRBV12-4 with TRBJ1-2, with a possible D match to TRBD1 (5 bases). The CDR3 is 13 residues long. The V gene lost 6 bases and the J gene lost 7 bases, with 15 bases spanning the gap. The DNA of the CDR3 is TGTGCCAGCAGGGCCGGGGGTAAAGGTGGCTACACCTTC. Its protein is CASRAGGKGGYTF.

V and J are TRBV12-3 or TRBV12-4 and TRBJ1-5; the match to TRBD1 covers 9 bases. The CDR3 is 14 amino acids. The V and J ends lost 6 bases and 6 bases, in that order; junction bases with no gene match: 6. This chain's CDR3 is CASSFGQGTQPQHF. DNA for the CDR3: TGTGCCAGCAGCTTCGGACAGGGGACTCAGCCCCAGCATTTT.

CDR3 residues: CATSDPRAGVTDTQYF. In DNA, the CDR3 is TGTGCCACCAGTGACCCGAGGGCGGGAGTGACAGATACGCAGTATTTT. V gene TRBV24-1 combines with J gene TRBJ2-3; TRBD2 matches 7 bases. The CDR3 loop spans 16 amino acids. Germline values: CDR1 KGHDR, CDR2 SFDVKD. V was clipped by 4 bases and J by 3 bases; unmatched bases: 9.

This clonotype was counted only a few times. The chain is built from TRBV10-3 and TRBJ2-3; D is possibly TRBD1 (5 bases). The germline V and J ends were trimmed by 4 bases and 6 bases, with 14 bases remaining between them. Germline assignment: CDR1 ENHRY and CDR2 SYGVKD. The CDR3 is made up of 14 amino acids. Here the CDR3 reads CAISGGRDTDTQYF. In DNA form, the CDR3 reads TGTGCCATCAGTGGGGGCAGAGACACCGATACGCAGTATTTT.

The gene calls are TRBV19 and TRBJ2-7; TRBD1 aligns across 9 bases. From germline, CDR1 is LNHDA and CDR2 SQIVND (reference sequence). J lost 3 bases, V lost 6 bases, and 9 bases had no gene match. The CDR3 consists of 15 residues. The CDR3 is CASSLHGTGLYEQYF. CDR3 DNA sequence: TGTGCCAGTAGCCTTCACGGGACAGGGCTCTACGAGCAGTACTTC. Full variable domain (outside the CDR3, taken from reference TRBV19 and TRBJ2-7): DGGITQSPKYLFRKEGQNVTLSCEQNLNHDAMYWYRQDPGQGLRLIYYSQIVNDFQKGDIAEGYSVSREKKESFPLTVTSAQKNPTAFYLCASSLHGTGLYEQYFGPGTRLTVT.

The chain employs TRBV9 and TRBJ1-2, with 8 bases lining up with TRBD1. The CDR3 totals 13 residues. Germline V CDR1 and CDR2: SGDLS, YYNGEE. The trim removed 9 bases at V and 1 base at J, leaving 5 bases unmatched. The CDR3 reads CATTGVINYGYTF. CDR3 nucleotides: TGTGCCACGACAGGGGTAATTAACTATGGCTACACCTTC. Together with reference TRBV9 and TRBJ1-2, the CDR3 gives the full variable domain: DSGVTQTPKHLITATGQRVTLRCSPRSGDLSVYWYQQSLDQGLQFLIQYYNGEERAKGNILERFSAQQFPDLHSELNLSSLELGDSALYFCATTGVINYGYTFGSGTRLTVV.

This clonotype was counted only a few times. The gene calls are TRBV7-2 and TRBJ1-1; D uncertain. This CDR3 region has 14 residues. Trimming took 4 bases from V and 5 from J, leaving 14 bases between them. In germline, CDR1 is SGHTA, CDR2 FQGNSA. CDR3 loop: CASSSLGPGTEAFF. The CDR3 region has the DNA TGTGCCAGCAGCTCCCTAGGGCCGGGTACTGAAGCTTTCTTT.

This clonotype was found a few times. V and J are TRBV9 and TRBJ1-2; TRBD1 matches 7 bases. The germline V gene encodes CDR1 SGDLS and CDR2 YYNGEE. Unmatched junction bases numbered 11, after V lost 3 bases and J lost 12 bases. This CDR3 has 13 amino acids. This chain's CDR3 is CASSASGTDNHTF. The CDR3 nucleotides are TGTGCCAGCAGCGCATCCGGGACAGATAACCACACCTTC.

This clonotype has only a few counts. V and J are TRBV5-1 and TRBJ2-3; 7 nucleotides line up with TRBD2. The CDR3 sequence is 14 residues long. Looked up from germline, CDR1 is SGHRS and CDR2 is YFSETQ. The J segment lost 0 bases and the V segment lost 6 bases, leaving 4 bases of the junction unmatched. The CDR3 DNA sequence: TGCGCCAGCACAATAGCGGGTAGCACAGATACGCAGTATTTT. Translating it yields CASTIAGSTDTQYF.

In this sample, this clonotype turned up a few times. The CDR3 loop reads CASSNQASGHTGELFF. CDR3 coding DNA: TGTGCCAGCAGCAATCAGGCTAGCGGTCACACCGGGGAGCTGTTTTTT. This chain uses TRBV9 with TRBJ2-2; TRBD2 agrees at 7 bases. V gave up 4 bases and J gave up 3 bases; unmatched junction bases: 9. Germline CDR1 and CDR2: SGDLS and YYNGEE. The CDR3 is 16 residues long.

The genes are TRBV21-1 and TRBJ2-2; the listed D gene, TRBD1, was not tested against the DNA. TRBV21-1 is a pseudogene locus. The CDR3 is 18 amino acids. CDR3 sequence (DNA): TGTGCCAGCAGCAATTTCCGACAGGGGGAGGCGAACACCGGGGAGCTGTTTTTT. The encoded protein is CASSNFRQGEANTGELFF.

The chain carries TRBV3-1 and TRBJ2-7; no reliable D call. CDR1 LGHDT and CDR2 YNNKEL come from the germline V gene (reference sequence). There are 14 residues in the CDR3. V lost 1 base to trimming and J lost 4 bases, with 11 bases between them. The CDR3 coding sequence is TGTGCCAGCAGCCAAGGAAAACTAAAATACGAGCAGTACTTC. This codes for CASSQGKLKYEQYF.

This clonotype was picked up a small number of times. V usage is TRBV6-5 and J usage is TRBJ2-5; TRBD2 agrees at 7 bases. With 5 bases clipped from V and 5 bases from J, the junction kept 5 bases outside the gene matches. This CDR3 spans 13 amino acids. Germline CDR1 MNHEY, CDR2 SVGAGI. The CDR3 sequence: CASSNIAGETQYF. In DNA, the CDR3 is TGTGCCAGCAGTAACATAGCGGGCGAGACCCAGTACTTC.

The chain recombines TRBV29-1 with TRBJ1-4; no clear D gene. This CDR3 has 12 amino acids. CDR1 is SQVTM, CDR2 ANQGSEA, per germline. V was shortened by 5 bases and J by 13 bases, with 17 bases between the two germline ends. The CDR3, as DNA: TGCAGCGTTATCCGATTCGATGGCTCACTGTTTTTT. Its protein product is CSVIRFDGSLFF.

The chain couples TRBV20-1 to TRBJ1-4, with D tentatively TRBD1 (5 bases). Trimming removed 4 bases from V and 6 bases from J, with 12 bases in between. Germline V gives CDR1 DFQATT, CDR2 SNEGSKA (reference sequence). The CDR3 loop spans 13 amino acids. The CDR3 DNA reads as TGCAGTGCTATAGGGGTGCACCATGAAAAACTGTTTTTT. This codes for CSAIGVHHEKLFF.

V is TRBV12-5 and J is TRBJ1-1; tentatively, D is TRBD1 (6 bases). This CDR3 comprises 13 residues. Germline CDR1 reads LGHNT; CDR2 reads FRNRAP. The V end was cut by 7 bases, the J end by 4 bases, with 13 bases between. The CDR3 here is CASALTGTTEAFF. The CDR3 bases are TGTGCTAGTGCCTTGACAGGAACCACTGAAGCTTTCTTT.

The rearrangement joins TRBV10-3 to TRBJ2-5; D is undetermined. The CDR3 loop spans 13 amino acids. Trimming removed 10 bases at V and 5 bases at J, with 17 bases between. Per the germline V gene, CDR1 is ENHRY and CDR2 is SYGVKD. CDR3 protein: CATFRAEGETQYF. The CDR3 DNA reads as TGTGCCACTTTCCGGGCAGAAGGGGAGACCCAGTACTTC.

The chain uses TRBV14 and TRBJ2-5; TRBD2 matches at 12 bases. Germline V lookup: CDR1 SGHDN, CDR2 FVKESK. The CDR3 extends over 13 amino acids. V lost 5 bases, J lost 10 bases, and 5 bases stayed unmatched. This CDR3 reads CASSSRTSGDQYF. CDR3 DNA: TGTGCCAGCAGCTCCAGGACTAGCGGGGACCAGTACTTC.